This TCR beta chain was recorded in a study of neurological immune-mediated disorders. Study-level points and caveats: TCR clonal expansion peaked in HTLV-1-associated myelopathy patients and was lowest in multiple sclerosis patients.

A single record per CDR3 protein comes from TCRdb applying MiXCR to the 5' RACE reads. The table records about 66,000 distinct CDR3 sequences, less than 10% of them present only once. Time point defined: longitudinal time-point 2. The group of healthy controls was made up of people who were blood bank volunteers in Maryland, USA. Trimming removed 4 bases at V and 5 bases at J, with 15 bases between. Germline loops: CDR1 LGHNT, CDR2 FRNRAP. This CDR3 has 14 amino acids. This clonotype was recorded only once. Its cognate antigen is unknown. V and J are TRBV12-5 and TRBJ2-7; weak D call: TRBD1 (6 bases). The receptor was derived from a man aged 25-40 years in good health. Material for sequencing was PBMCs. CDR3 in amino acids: CASGSTGWGDEQYF. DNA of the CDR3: TGTGCTAGTGGTTCGACAGGTTGGGGTGACGAGCAGTACTTC.